This TCR beta chain was sequenced in a study of T-cell memory formation after mild COVID-19. Whole-study context: TCR clusters were mostly confined to one donor each.

Study outcomes and limitations: Proof of SARS-CoV-2 specificity was absent for the second-wave clones that crested on day 37.

TCRdb reprocessed the 5' RACE reads via MiXCR and lists one record per CDR3 protein. The data show 550,000 to 600,000 distinct CDR3 sequences, with about a fifth seen just once and about 8.2% held by the top ten. Worth noting for this clonotype: Its antigen remains unidentified.

V gave up 4 bases and J gave up 8 bases, with 17 bases separating them. The CDR3 contains 15 residues. CDR1 and CDR2 (germline): KGHDR, SFDVKD. This chain links TRBV24-1 with TRBJ2-1; D might be TRBD1 or TRBD2, each matching 5 bases. Sequenced input: PBMCs or a T cell subset sorted from them (not recorded which). The sequence derives from an adult woman who had mild COVID-19 (a few samples of this study predate the infection). Cell type and time point are not known. CDR3 region: CATSDRGIAFYEQFF. The CDR3 DNA sequence: TGTGCCACCAGTGACCGGGGCATCGCCTTCTATGAGCAGTTCTTC.